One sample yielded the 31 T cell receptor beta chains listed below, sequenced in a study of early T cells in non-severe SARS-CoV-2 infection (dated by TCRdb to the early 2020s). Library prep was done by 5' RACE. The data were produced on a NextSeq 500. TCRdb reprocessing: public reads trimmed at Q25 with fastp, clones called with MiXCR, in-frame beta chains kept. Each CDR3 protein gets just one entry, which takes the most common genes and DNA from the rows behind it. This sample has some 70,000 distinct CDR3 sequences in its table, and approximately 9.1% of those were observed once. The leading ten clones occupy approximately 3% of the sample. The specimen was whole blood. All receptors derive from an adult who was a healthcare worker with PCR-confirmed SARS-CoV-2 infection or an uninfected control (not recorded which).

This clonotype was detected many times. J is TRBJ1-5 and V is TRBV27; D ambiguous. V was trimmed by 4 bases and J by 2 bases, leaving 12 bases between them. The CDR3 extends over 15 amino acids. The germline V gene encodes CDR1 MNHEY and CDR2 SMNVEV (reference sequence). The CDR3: CASSSTTWGNQPQHF. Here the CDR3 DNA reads TGTGCCAGCAGTTCTACCACATGGGGCAATCAGCCCCAGCATTTT.

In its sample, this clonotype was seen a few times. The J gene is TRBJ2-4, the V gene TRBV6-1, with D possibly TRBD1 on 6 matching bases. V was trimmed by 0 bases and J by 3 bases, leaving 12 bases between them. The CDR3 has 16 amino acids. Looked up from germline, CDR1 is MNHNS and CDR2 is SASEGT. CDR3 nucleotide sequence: TGTGCCAGCAGTGAAGCACAGGGATATAGCAAAAACATTCAGTACTTC. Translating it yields CASSEAQGYSKNIQYF.

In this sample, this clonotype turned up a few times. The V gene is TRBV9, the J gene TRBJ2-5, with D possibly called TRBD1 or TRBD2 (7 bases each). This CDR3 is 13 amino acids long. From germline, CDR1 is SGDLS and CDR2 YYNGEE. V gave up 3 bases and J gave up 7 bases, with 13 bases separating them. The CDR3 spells CASSGGQRGTQYF. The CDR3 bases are TGTGCCAGCAGCGGGGGACAGCGGGGGACCCAGTACTTC.

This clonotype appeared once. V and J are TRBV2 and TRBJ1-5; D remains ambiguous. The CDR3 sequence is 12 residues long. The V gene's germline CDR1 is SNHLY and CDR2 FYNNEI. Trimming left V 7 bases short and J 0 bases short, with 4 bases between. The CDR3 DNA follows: TGTGCCAGCACCAATAGCAATCAGCCCCAGCATTTT. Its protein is CASTNSNQPQHF.

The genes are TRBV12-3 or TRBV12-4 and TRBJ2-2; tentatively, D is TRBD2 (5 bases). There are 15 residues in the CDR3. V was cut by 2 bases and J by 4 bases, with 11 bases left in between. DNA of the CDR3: TGTGCCAGCAGTTTAATAGGGAGCGGCACCGGGGAGCTGTTTTTT. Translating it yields CASSLIGSGTGELFF.

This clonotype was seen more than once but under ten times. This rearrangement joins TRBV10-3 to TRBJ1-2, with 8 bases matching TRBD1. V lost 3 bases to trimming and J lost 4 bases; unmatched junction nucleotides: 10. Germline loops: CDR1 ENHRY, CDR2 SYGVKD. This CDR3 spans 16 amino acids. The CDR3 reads CAISDVQGVGIYGYTF. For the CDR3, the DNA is TGTGCCATCAGTGACGTACAGGGGGTGGGAATCTATGGCTACACCTTC.

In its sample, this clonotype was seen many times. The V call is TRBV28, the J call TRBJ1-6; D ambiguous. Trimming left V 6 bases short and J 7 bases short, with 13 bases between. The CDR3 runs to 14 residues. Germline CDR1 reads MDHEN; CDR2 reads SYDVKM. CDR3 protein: CASSGDPQNSPLHF. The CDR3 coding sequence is TGTGCCAGCAGCGGAGACCCGCAGAATTCACCCCTCCACTTT.

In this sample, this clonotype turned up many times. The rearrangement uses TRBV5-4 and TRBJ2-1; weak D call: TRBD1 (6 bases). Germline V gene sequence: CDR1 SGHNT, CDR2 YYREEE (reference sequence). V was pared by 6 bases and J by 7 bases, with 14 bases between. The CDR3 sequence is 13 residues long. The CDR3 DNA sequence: TGTGCCAGCAACAAACCTCAGGGGAATGAGCAGTTCTTC. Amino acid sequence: CASNKPQGNEQFF.

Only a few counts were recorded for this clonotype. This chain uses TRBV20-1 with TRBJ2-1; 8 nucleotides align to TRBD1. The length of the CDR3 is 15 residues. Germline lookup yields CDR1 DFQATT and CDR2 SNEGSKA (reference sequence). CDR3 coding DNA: TGCAGCGCAGGGGACAGGAGAACCTCCTACAATGAGCAGTTCTTC. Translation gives CSAGDRRTSYNEQFF.

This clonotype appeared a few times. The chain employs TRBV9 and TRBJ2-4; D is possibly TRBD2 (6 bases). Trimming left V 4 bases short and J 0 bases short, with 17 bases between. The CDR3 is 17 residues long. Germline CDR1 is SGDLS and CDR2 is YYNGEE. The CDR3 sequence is CASSTEGLFSAKNIQYF. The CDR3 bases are TGTGCCAGCAGCACGGAGGGACTTTTCTCAGCCAAAAACATTCAGTACTTC.

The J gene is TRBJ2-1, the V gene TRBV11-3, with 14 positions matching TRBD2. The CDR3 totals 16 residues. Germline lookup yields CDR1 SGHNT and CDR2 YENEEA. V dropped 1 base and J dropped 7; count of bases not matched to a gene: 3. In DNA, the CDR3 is TGTGCCAGCAGCTTAGGACTAGCGGGAGGGAGAAATGAGCAGTTCTTC. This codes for CASSLGLAGGRNEQFF.

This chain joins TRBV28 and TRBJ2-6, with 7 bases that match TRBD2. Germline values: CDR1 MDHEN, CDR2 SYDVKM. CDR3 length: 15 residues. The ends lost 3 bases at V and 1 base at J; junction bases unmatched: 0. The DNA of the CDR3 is TGTGCCAGCAGTTTGGGAGGGTCTGGGGCCAACGTCCTGACTTTC. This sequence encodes CASSLGGSGANVLTF.

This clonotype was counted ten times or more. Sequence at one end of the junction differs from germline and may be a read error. The chain's CDR3 is CASSIEGSNNEQFF. CDR3 sequence (DNA): TGTGCCAGTAGTATCGAGGGCTCCAACAATGAGCAGTTCTTC. This sequence joins TRBV19 and TRBJ2-1; D perhaps matches TRBD2 (5 bases). The CDR3 extends over 14 amino acids. CDR1 is LNHDA, CDR2 SQIVND, per germline (reference sequence).

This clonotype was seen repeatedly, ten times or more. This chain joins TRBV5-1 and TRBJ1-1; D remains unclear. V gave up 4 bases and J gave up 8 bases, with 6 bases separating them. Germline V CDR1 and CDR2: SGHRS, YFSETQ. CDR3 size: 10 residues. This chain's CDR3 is CASSLEEAFF. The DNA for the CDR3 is TGCGCCAGCAGCCTAGAAGAAGCTTTCTTT.

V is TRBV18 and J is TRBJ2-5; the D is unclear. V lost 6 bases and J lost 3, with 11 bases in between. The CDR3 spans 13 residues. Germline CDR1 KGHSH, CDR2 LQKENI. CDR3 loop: CASSPGLKETQYF. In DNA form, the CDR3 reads TGTGCCAGCTCCCCAGGTCTCAAAGAGACCCAGTACTTC. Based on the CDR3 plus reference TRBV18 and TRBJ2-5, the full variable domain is NAGVMQNPRHLVRRRGQEARLRCSPMKGHSHVYWYRQLPEEGLKFMVYLQKENIIDESGMPKERFSAEFPKEGPSILRIQQVVRGDSAAYFCASSPGLKETQYFGPGTRLLVL.

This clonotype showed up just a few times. CDR3 amino acids: CASSQGGLAGWYQETQYF. The DNA of the CDR3 is TGTGCCAGCAGTCAGGGGGGACTAGCGGGATGGTACCAAGAGACCCAGTACTTC. The rearrangement links TRBV2 to TRBJ2-5; 13 bases agree with TRBD2. CDR1 SNHLY and CDR2 FYNNEI come from the germline V gene. J lost 0 bases, V lost 5 bases, and 9 bases had no gene match. The CDR3 is 18 amino acids.

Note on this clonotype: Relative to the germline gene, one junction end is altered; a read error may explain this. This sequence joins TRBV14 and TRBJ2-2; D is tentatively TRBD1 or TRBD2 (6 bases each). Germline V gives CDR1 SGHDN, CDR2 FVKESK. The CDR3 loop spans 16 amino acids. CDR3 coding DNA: TGTGCCAGCGGCCAAGTAGGGGGAGGATCCACCGGGGAGCTGTTTTTT. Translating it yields CASGQVGGGSTGELFF.

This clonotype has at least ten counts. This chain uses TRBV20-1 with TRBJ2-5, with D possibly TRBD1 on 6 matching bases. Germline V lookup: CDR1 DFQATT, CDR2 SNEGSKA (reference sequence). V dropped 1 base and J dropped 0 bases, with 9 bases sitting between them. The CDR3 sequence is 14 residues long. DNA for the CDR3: TGCAGTGCTAGAGCCGGACAGAACCAAGAGACCCAGTACTTC. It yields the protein CSARAGQNQETQYF.

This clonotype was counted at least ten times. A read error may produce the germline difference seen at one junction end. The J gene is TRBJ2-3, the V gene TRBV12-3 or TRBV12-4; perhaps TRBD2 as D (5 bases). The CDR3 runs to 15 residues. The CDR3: CASSLGGPSTYTQYF. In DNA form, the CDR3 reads TGTGCCAGCAGTTTGGGCGGACCTAGCACATATACGCAGTATTTT.

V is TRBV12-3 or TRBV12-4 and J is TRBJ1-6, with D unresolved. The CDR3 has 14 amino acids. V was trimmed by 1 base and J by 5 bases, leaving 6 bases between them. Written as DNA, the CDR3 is TGTGCCAGCAGTTTAGGACATAATAATTCACCCCTCCACTTT. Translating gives CASSLGHNNSPLHF.

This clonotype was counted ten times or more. CDR3: CASSHPNRGGPLDEQFF. Here the CDR3 DNA reads TGTGCCAGCAGCCACCCTAACAGGGGAGGGCCTCTCGATGAGCAGTTCTTC. The chain uses TRBV14 and TRBJ2-1; D tentatively fits TRBD1 or TRBD2 (7 bases each). V lost 3 bases and J 8 bases, leaving 23 bases between the germline ends. The CDR3 spans 17 residues. Germline CDR1 is SGHDN and CDR2 is FVKESK. The variable domain in full, with the rest retrieved from reference TRBV14 and TRBJ2-1, is EAGVTQFPSHSVIEKGQTVTLRCDPISGHDNLYWYRRVMGKEIKFLLHFVKESKQDESGMPNNRFLAERTGGTYSTLKVQPAELEDSGVYFCASSHPNRGGPLDEQFFGPGTRLTVL.

CDR3 nucleotide sequence: TGTGCCAGCAGCTTGCCCGGGGGGAATAATTCACCCCTCCACTTT. This translates into CASSLPGGNNSPLHF. The gene calls are TRBV5-4 and TRBJ1-6, with D possibly TRBD1 on 5 matching bases. This CDR3 comprises 15 residues. Germline CDR1 and CDR2: SGHNT and YYREEE (reference sequence). Between the trimmed V and J ends, which lost 1 base and 5 bases, there was a span of 10 bases. Full variable domain (rest looked up from reference TRBV5-4 and TRBJ1-6): ETGVTQSPTHLIKTRGQQVTLRCSSQSGHNTVSWYQQALGQGPQFIFQYYREEENGRGNFPPRFSGLQFPNYSSELNVNALELDDSALYLCASSLPGGNNSPLHFGNGTRLTVT.

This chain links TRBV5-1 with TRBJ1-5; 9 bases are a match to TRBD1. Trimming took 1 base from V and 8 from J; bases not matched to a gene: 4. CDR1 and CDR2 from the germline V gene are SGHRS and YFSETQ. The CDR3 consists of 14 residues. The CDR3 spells CASSLTGGGEPQHF. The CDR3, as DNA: TGCGCCAGCAGCTTGACAGGGGGCGGGGAGCCCCAGCATTTT.

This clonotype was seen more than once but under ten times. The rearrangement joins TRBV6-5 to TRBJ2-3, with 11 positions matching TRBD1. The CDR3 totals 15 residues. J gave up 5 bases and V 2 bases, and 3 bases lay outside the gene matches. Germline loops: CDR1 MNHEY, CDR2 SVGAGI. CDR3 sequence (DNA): TGTGCCAGCAGTTACACGGACAGGGGGCAAGATACGCAGTATTTT. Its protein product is CASSYTDRGQDTQYF.

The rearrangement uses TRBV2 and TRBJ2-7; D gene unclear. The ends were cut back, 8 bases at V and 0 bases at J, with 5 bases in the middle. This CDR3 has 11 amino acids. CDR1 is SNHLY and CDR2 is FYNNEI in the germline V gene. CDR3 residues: CASGLSYEQYF. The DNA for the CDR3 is TGTGCCAGCGGCCTCTCCTACGAGCAGTACTTC.

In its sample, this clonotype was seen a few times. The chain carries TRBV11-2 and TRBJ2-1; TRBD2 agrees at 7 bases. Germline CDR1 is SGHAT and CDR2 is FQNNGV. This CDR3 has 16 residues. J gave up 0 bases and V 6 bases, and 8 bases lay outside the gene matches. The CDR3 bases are TGTGCCAGCAGAAGTATAGCGGGCCGCTCCTACAATGAGCAGTTCTTC. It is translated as CASRSIAGRSYNEQFF.

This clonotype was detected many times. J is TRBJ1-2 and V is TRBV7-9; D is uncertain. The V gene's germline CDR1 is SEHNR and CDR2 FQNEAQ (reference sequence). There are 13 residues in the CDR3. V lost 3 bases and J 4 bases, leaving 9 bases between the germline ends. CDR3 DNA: TGTGCCAGCAGCTTCGTTACAGCCTATGGCTACACCTTC. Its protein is CASSFVTAYGYTF.

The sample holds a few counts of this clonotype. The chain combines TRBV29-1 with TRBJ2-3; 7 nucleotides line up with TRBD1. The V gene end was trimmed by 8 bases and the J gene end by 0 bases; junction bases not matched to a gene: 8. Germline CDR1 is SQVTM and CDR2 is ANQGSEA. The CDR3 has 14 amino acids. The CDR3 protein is CSTRDRASTDTQYF. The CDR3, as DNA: TGCAGCACCAGGGACAGAGCCAGCACAGATACGCAGTATTTT.

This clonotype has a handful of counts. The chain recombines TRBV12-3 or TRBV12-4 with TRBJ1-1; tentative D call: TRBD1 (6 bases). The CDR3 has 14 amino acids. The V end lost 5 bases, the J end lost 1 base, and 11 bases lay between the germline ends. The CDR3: CASSRQASNTEAFF. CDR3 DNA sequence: TGTGCCAGCAGTCGACAGGCTTCGAACACTGAAGCTTTCTTT.

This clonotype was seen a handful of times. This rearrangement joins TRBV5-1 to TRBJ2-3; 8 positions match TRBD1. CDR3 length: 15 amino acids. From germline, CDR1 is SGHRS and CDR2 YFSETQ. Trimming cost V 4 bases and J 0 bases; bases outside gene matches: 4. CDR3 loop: CASSLGQGSTDTQYF. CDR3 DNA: TGCGCCAGCAGCCTAGGACAGGGAAGCACAGATACGCAGTATTTT.

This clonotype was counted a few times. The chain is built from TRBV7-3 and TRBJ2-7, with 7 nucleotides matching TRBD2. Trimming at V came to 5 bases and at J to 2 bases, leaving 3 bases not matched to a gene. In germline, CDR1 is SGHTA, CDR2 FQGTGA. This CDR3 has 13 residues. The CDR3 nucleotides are TGTGCCAGCAGCGTCGGGACTACCTACGAGCAGTACTTC. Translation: CASSVGTTYEQYF.